This paragraph covers one TCR beta chain sequence. Its antigen has not been determined. No base qualities exist here, and no much larger clone lies one base off it. This entry is derived from a study of cytomegalovirus exposure and HLA in healthy donors (dated by TCRdb to the late 2010s). Background on the whole study: An earlier analysis of some 600 of the donors reported approximately 280 Gb of sequence data and 117 million unique TCR beta sequences obtained from some 200 million T cells. About 280 gigabases of sequencing data and roughly 80 million unique TCR sequences made up an early release that covered over 550 HLA-typed donors. Among the roughly 400 genotyped donors, approximately 82% belonged to the genetic ancestry cluster associated with self-reported Caucasian donors. The study aimed to test whether signatures of past pathogen exposure could be identified by cataloging public T cell receptors. The study profiled the T cell repertoires of approximately 700 subjects by immunosequencing and related them to cytomegalovirus serostatus. In addition to the first cohort of roughly 670 subjects, a separate validation cohort of 120 different subjects was used. To predict cytomegalovirus infection status, the study combined high-throughput TCR immunosequencing, statistical association of individual TCRs with disease status, and machine learning. A later analysis re-examined previously published TCR beta repertoires from about 670 donors and added high-resolution HLA genotyping to investigate patterns of TCR occurrence. Rather than drawing on any new phenotypic data, the later analysis identified candidate immune exposures from TCR beta sequences and the way those sequences occurred across donors. In an earlier analysis of 500 to 650 of the donors, high-throughput TCR beta sequencing was used to judge whether each TCR beta V gene segment behaved as functional or pseudogenic. Donor age, sex, ethnicity and CMV serostatus were collected together with the repertoire data. In a later genetic analysis, genome-wide SNP genotypes for about three fifths of the 666 donors were used, and that subset was treated as a discovery cohort. Every discovery cohort repertoire had been produced on one sequencing platform. HLA typing covered class I and class II loci at four-digit resolution. Typing coverage varied by locus: about 620-630 donors for A, B, C, DRB1 and DQB1; roughly 520 for DQA1; approximately 610 for DPA1; around 490 for DPB1. Five DR-DQ haplotypes were treated as single units for association and clustering because of strong linkage in the cohort. On average, around 200,000 unique TCR beta nucleotide sequences were sequenced per donor among some 420 genotyped donors of the cohort, with roughly 18% of those sequences being non-productive.

The cohort consisted of 666 healthy bone marrow donors. Cohort members were all nominally healthy when sampled, although unrecorded immune exposures were likely present. The donor tested CMV seronegative and was one of the 352 seronegative cohort members. Every donor gave a peripheral blood sample, and the peripheral blood mononuclear cells from that sample were used for TCR beta sequencing. The Qiagen DNeasy Blood Extraction Kit was used to extract genomic DNA from the blood cell samples. The library relied on the immunoSEQ multiplex PCR assay. For the multiplex PCR, a mixture combining 60 forward primers for TCR Vbeta segments and 13 reverse primers for TCR Jbeta segments was used. A multiplex PCR assay on genomic DNA amplified the CDR3 region of rearranged TCR beta genes. The Illumina HiSeq System was used to sequence the amplified TCR beta libraries as 87-base-pair reads. As for the authors' bioinformatics: A later analysis tallied 80 million to 95 million unique TCR beta chains across the approximately 670 repertoires, and roughly 11 million of those chains were shared by two or more donors. To remove PCR and sequencing errors, raw reads were error-corrected and collapsed into unique sequences using a nearest-neighbor algorithm that merged closely related sequences. To assign V, D and J gene segments, CDR3 sequences were aligned to IMGT reference sequences. Each retained sequence needed at least a six-nucleotide match to both a V gene segment and a J gene segment. Rearrangements were classified as productive when the CDR3 lacked stop codons and remained in frame with V and J, and all other rearrangements were classified as non-productive. Following IMGT convention, CDR3 was defined as the stretch from the second conserved V-encoded cysteine to the conserved J-encoded phenylalanine. The earlier analysis of 550 to 650 of the donors excluded any sequence lacking an unambiguous match to a single V gene segment. An earlier analysis of 587 of the donors called V segments functional above 56.7% productive rearrangements and segregating when the between-donor standard deviation exceeded 5%. A statistical classification framework was built to diagnose cytomegalovirus status from the catalog of TCR beta chain sequences. In a later analysis, V and J genes were assigned by comparing TCR nucleotide sequences against IMGT/GENE-DB human TR gene sequences. In a later analysis, CDR3 sequences and most-parsimonious VDJ recombination scenarios were assigned using the TCRdist pipeline. In a later analysis, each TCR beta chain was defined by its CDR3 amino acid sequence together with its V-gene family, and reads without a unique V-gene family were excluded. A later analysis removed 500 to 650 highly shared, low-generation-probability nucleotide sequences to deal with suspected cross-contamination and a sequencing artifact. In a later analysis, a clonal expansion index for each public chain was calculated from normalized within-repertoire ranks of inferred template counts. In a later analysis, generation probabilities were computed with a VDJ recombination model fitted to out-of-frame rearrangements, and the resulting probabilities were checked against IGoR. Hypergeometric tests were used in a later analysis to score TCR-TCR, TCR-HLA and TCR-CMV co-occurrence, with a repertoire-size bias correction applied to the TCR pairs. A later analysis estimated false discovery rates by permuting HLA or CMV assignments 20 times. In a later analysis, co-occurring TCRs were grouped using DBSCAN, with TCRdist sequence similarity added in when clustering inside HLA-allele-positive subsets. Co-occurrence clustering excluded repertoires with fewer than 30,000 or more than 120,000 public chains, plus five with anomalous nucleotide sharing. TCRdb retrieved this table from immuneACCESS and kept in-frame rearrangements only. Not all clones are present; in checked studies, unresolved V genes account for under half, and no reason is known for the remainder. That table supplies the V and J calls and clone size; D and trimming were determined from the DNA. The sample table records 150,000 to 200,000 clones; about 80% of these occur just once. The ten largest clones add up to roughly 0.76% of the sample.

Points the paper makes about the study in general: In this cohort, only TCR beta chains were sequenced, and detectable features were limited by the absence of alpha or paired-chain data. Some IMGT-functional V segments, including TRBV6-2 and TRBV6-3, could not be told apart with the 87-base-pair reads, so those segments were excluded. In a later analysis, most CMV-associated TCR beta chains were found to appear HLA-restricted, with HLA associations seemingly driven largely by CMV exposure. A later analysis found that TCR association rates varied across HLA loci, with DRB1 alleles showing the most associated TCRs and HLA-C alleles the fewest. A later analysis associated about 17,000 TCR beta sequences with specific HLA alleles at a false discovery rate of 0.05. A further reported finding was that TCR beta sequences accurately predicted the HLA-A and HLA-B alleles for most subjects in the first cohort. Correlated functional status among segregating V segments might be attributable to linkage disequilibrium, but an unknown experimental factor could not be ruled out. Roughly uniform sequencing depth across donors was assumed in presence/absence analyses, although this assumption may not hold. Broadly in line with IMGT annotations, most TCR beta V segments showed up in productive rearrangements about 87% or about 30% of the time in an earlier analysis of 587 of the donors. The classifier was reported to diagnose cytomegalovirus status with high specificity and sensitivity in both the original and validation cohorts. Roughly 17 rarely observed V segments, including chromosome 9 orphons, were excluded from the earlier analysis of several hundred of the donors because counts were too low. A total of 150 to 200 TCR beta chains were listed by the study as associated with cytomegalovirus. In a later analysis, several top co-occurrence clusters were reported to appear linked to parvovirus B19, influenza, CMV and Epstein-Barr virus. A later genetic analysis reported fewer N-insertions in productive TCRs among donors in an Asian-associated ancestry cluster than the roughly 670-donor mean. A few of the identified cytomegalovirus-associated TCR beta chains were confirmed in vitro to be specific for cytomegalovirus antigens. Most TCR sequences were seen in very few donors, while some public TCRs were found in many individuals. A cluster of highly shared sequence variants was judged likely to be a technical artifact of the sequencing pipeline. HLA typing was unavailable for some donors at each locus, so association tests used only the typed subset. Strong co-occurrence of HLA alleles, especially DR and DQ, made assigning TCR associations to individual alleles difficult. Immune exposure information for the cohort was limited to CMV serostatus. In a later analysis, HLA-associated TCR beta chains showed more clonal expansion and lower generation probabilities than non-associated chains that were equally common. The authors suggested that the approach could potentially be extended to other disease states and immunological phenotypes. In a later genetic analysis, a missense DCLRE1C variant was associated with V-gene and J-gene trimming of TCR beta chains, and the association was replicated in an independent cohort.

CDR1 and CDR2, looked up from the germline V gene, are MDHEN and SYDVKM. Inclusive of the bounding cysteine and phenylalanine, the CDR3 is 17 residues long. Kept here is only the CDR3 DNA, which spans 51 bases and is read in frame from base 1. Trimming removed 4 bases from V and 3 bases from J, leaving 19 bases between the germline ends. Here the chain combines TRBV28 and TRBJ2-1, with a tentative D gene TRBD2 over 6 matching bases. The sequence derives from a woman in her forties in good health and CMV-seronegative. Sequences were obtained from PBMCs. The CDR3 here reads CASSSPSGGRFYNEQFF. In nucleotides, the sequence is TGTGCCAGCAGTTCCCCCTCTGGGGGGAGGTTCTACAATGAGCAGTTCTTC.